This T cell receptor (beta chain) is drawn from a study of T cells in Graves' hyperthyroidism and ophthalmopathy. This clonotype occurred a few times. Template material for amplifying TCR beta CDR3 regions consisted of RNA transcripts. Carried out on the TCR CDR3, a first-round RT-PCR used the HTBI primer set. TCRdb reprocessed the multiplex PCR reads with MiXCR, giving one entry per CDR3 protein. The table lists just over 550,000 distinct CDR3 sequences, more than 45% of them singletons. Sequencing input: peripheral blood or thyroid tissue (not recorded which). The source is a woman between 18 and 30 years old with Graves' hyperthyroidism.

The DNA of the CDR3 is TGTGCCAGCAGCTCCGGGACAGGGTCGTATGGCTACACCTTC. Encoded protein: CASSSGTGSYGYTF. V and J are TRBV11-2 and TRBJ1-2; TRBD1 aligns across 9 bases. V dropped 4 bases and J dropped 5; count of bases not matched to a gene: 5. Germline V gene data show CDR1 as SGHAT and CDR2 as FQNNGV. This CDR3 region has 14 residues.